This TCR beta chain is drawn from a study of neoadjuvant anti-PD-1 for oral cavity cancer. Study-wide points: Pretreatment Treg/Th17 ratio correlated inversely with post-treatment tumor clonality. Each response group had just a few patients in TCR analyses.

TCRdb keeps only in-frame clones here, not all; method: immunoSEQ multiplex PCR. The data hold around 12,000 clones, with around 60% observed a single time. The CDR3 has 15 amino acids. V lost 0 bases and J 6 bases, leaving 14 bases between the germline ends. Germline CDR1 reads LNHNV; CDR2 reads YYDKDF (reference sequence). On this clone itself: The antigen is not known.

This rearrangement joins TRBV15 to TRBJ1-1, with a tentative D call TRBD1 (5 bases). The source material was tumor tissue, sampled before nivolumab (anti-PD-1) treatment. This TCR came from a person aged 40 to 85 with oral cavity squamous cell carcinoma. The donor label of this sample is uncertain. CDR3 sequence (DNA): TGTGCCACCAGCAGAGAGGGGGTGAGGAGCGCTGAAGCTTTCTTT. This codes for CATSREGVRSAEAFF.